This T cell receptor (beta chain) was found in a study of vaccination and CD4 T cells after COVID-19. The study's findings and limits: The appearance of a median around 90% of reactive clones in convalescent patients occurred only post-vaccination.

Of note for this clonotype: The antigen remains undetermined.

Sequence data for DNA of cultured CD4+ T cells were generated by the Oncomine TCR Beta short-read assay. TCRdb reanalysed the PCR reads using MiXCR and keeps one entry per CDR3 protein. Among about 6,800 distinct CDR3 sequences listed, 50% to 60% were seen once. The treatment is: roughly 10-day PBMC culture with coronavirus spike peptide pools or control peptides (ViraFEST assay). The unexposed donor provided CD4+ T cells, which were taken before the COVID-19 pandemic (2011-2018). CD4+ T cells were isolated by negative selection after more than eight days of culture. After removal of 3 bases from V and 6 bases from J, the junction contained 9 bases not matched to a gene. Germline CDR1 reads SGHKS; CDR2 reads YYEKEE (reference sequence). The CDR3 is 15 amino acids.

This TCR derives from a human donor in good health. The sequencing input was CD4+ T cells from blood, cultured in vitro. The V and J genes are TRBV5-5 and TRBJ2-7, with 10 bases aligning to TRBD1. The CDR3 DNA is TGTGCCAGCAGCTGGGGCGGGACAGGGGAATCCGAGCAGTACTTC. Protein product: CASSWGGTGESEQYF.